What follows describes a single TCR beta chain. The ends lost 7 bases at V and 0 bases at J; junction bases unmatched: 8. The CDR3 consists of 15 residues. From germline, CDR1 is MGHDK and CDR2 SYGVNS. Assay used: immunoSEQ multiplex PCR; TCRdb lists only in-frame clones, some missing. The sample has around 200,000 clones; roughly 89% are singletons. This sample was taken from a study of blood T cell repertoires in COVID-19. The chain links TRBV25-1 to TRBJ1-1, with 7 positions matching TRBD1. This receptor was identified in a woman between 18 and 30 years old who had recovered from COVID-19. Sequenced input: peripheral blood. The DNA of the CDR3 is TGTGCCAGCATAACCTACAGGGGTATGAACACTGAAGCTTTCTTT. Protein: CASITYRGMNTEAFF.